This entry lists 28 T cell receptor beta chains sequenced from one sample in a study of T cells in Graves' hyperthyroidism and ophthalmopathy. RNA transcripts provided the source from which TCR beta CDR3 regions were amplified. The HTBI set primed first-round TCR CDR3 RT-PCR. TCRdb recomputed calls from the multiplex PCR reads with MiXCR, one row per CDR3 protein. Of a few hundred thousand distinct CDR3 sequences detected, about a sixth appear once; the ten largest clones hold around 55%. Sequenced sample: blood. The receptors were gathered from a woman in her fifties or sixties with Graves' ophthalmopathy.

This clonotype was recorded many times. The J gene is TRBJ2-3, the V gene TRBV5-1; 7 nucleotides agree with TRBD2. The length of the CDR3 is 13 residues. V lost 7 bases and J lost 4; bases outside the gene matches: 6. Germline V CDR1 and CDR2: SGHRS, YFSETQ. In DNA form, the CDR3 reads TGCGCCAGCCGGGGGGTTGTCGCAGATACGCAGTATTTT. Protein: CASRGVVADTQYF.

With respect to this clonotype: A much larger clone differs by one base, so this may be a read error. The chain links TRBV5-1 to TRBJ2-1; D unresolved. The J call may be faulty, since TRBJ2-7 better matches the DNA end. The CDR3 spans 15 residues. Germline V gene sequence: CDR1 SGHRS, CDR2 YFSETQ. In nucleotides, the CDR3 is TGCGCCAGCAGCTTGGGTGGTCGGAACTACAATGAGCAGTACTTC. This sequence encodes CASSLGGRNYNEQYF.

This clonotype was found many times. The V and J genes are TRBV7-2 and TRBJ2-3, with D perhaps TRBD2 (6 bases). The germline V and J ends were trimmed by 5 bases and 0 bases, with 15 bases remaining between them. Germline V lookup: CDR1 SGHTA, CDR2 FQGNSA. The CDR3 length is 16 residues. Here the CDR3 DNA reads TGTGCCAGCAGCCAGATCGCGGGGATAAGCACAGATACGCAGTATTTT. Translation gives CASSQIAGISTDTQYF. Full variable domain (outside the CDR3, taken from reference TRBV7-2 and TRBJ2-3): GAGVSQSPSNKVTEKGKDVELRCDPISGHTALYWYRQSLGQGLEFLIYFQGNSAPDKSGLPSDRFSAERTGGSVSTLTIQRTQQEDSAVYLCASSQIAGISTDTQYFGPGTRLTVL.

This clonotype was counted only a few times. The J gene is TRBJ2-7, the V gene TRBV6-5, with 8 nucleotides matching TRBD1. The V gene end was trimmed by 3 bases and the J gene end by 3 bases; junction bases not matched to a gene: 16. From germline, CDR1 is MNHEY and CDR2 SVGAGI. This CDR3 comprises 18 residues. The CDR3 DNA reads TGTGCCAGCAGTTATAGGGTATCCGGACAGGGCCTAGACTACGAGCAGTACTTC. As protein: CASSYRVSGQGLDYEQYF.

Points on this clonotype: A read error is possible here, since a much larger clone lies one base away. This CDR3 is missing its conserved last phenylalanine or tryptophan, likely due to a read error. This chain links TRBV13 with TRBJ2-7, with D possibly TRBD1 on 6 matching bases. The germline V gene has CDR1 PRHDT and CDR2 FYEKMQ (reference sequence). Trimming pared 5 bases from V and 0 bases from J, leaving 14 bases between. This CDR3 spans 15 amino acids. The CDR3 here is CASSNTTGISYEQYL. The CDR3 DNA reads as TGTGCCAGCAGCAACACTACAGGGATCTCCTACGAGCAGTACCTC.

This clonotype was found many times. V usage is TRBV6-2 or TRBV6-3 and J usage is TRBJ2-7; 9 bases agree with TRBD1. Germline-derived CDR1 and CDR2 are MNHEY and SVGEGT. The CDR3 is 17 residues long. Trimming removed 3 bases from V and 2 bases from J; junction bases left unmatched: 11. The CDR3 DNA sequence: TGTGCCAGCAGTTATAAGACATGGACAGGGGTAACCTACGAGCAGTACTTC. Translation: CASSYKTWTGVTYEQYF.

This clonotype was detected only a few times. This sequence joins TRBV11-3 and TRBJ1-2, with 7 positions matching TRBD1. Germline V gene lookup returns CDR1 SGHNT and CDR2 YENEEA. The junction had 5 bases not matched to a gene; V was cut back by 8 bases and J by 5 bases. The CDR3 runs 12 residues. The CDR3 here is CASGQGGYGYTF. The CDR3 nucleotides are TGTGCCAGCGGCCAGGGGGGATATGGCTACACCTTC.

The gene calls are TRBV6-2 or TRBV6-3 and TRBJ2-5; the match to TRBD1 covers 8 bases. Germline V gene sequence: CDR1 MNHEY, CDR2 SVGEGT. CDR3 size: 14 residues. V gave up 7 bases and J gave up 5 bases; unmatched junction bases: 9. The CDR3: CASNRQGLGETQYF. The DNA of the CDR3 is TGTGCCAGCAACCGACAGGGGTTGGGGGAGACCCAGTACTTC.

This clonotype was found a few times. The junction shows a germline mismatch at one end, possibly a read error. In nucleotides, the CDR3 is TGTGCTAGCAGCCACGGGGGAGGGAACGCCGGGGAGCTGTTTTTT. It yields the protein CASSHGGGNAGELFF. This rearrangement joins TRBV7-7 to TRBJ2-2; 7 positions match TRBD2. This CDR3 is 15 amino acids long. CDR1 and CDR2 from the germline V gene are SSHAT and FNYEAQ (reference sequence). Based on the CDR3 plus reference TRBV7-7 and TRBJ2-2, the full variable domain is GAGVSQSPRYKVTKRGQDVTLRCDPISSHATLYWYQQALGQGPEFLTYFNYEAQPDKSGLPSDRFSAERPEGSISTLTIQRTEQRDSAMYRCASSHGGGNAGELFFGEGSRLTVL.

The V and J genes are TRBV7-2 and TRBJ2-2, with D unresolved. The CDR3 covers 12 residues. Germline V lookup: CDR1 SGHTA, CDR2 FQGNSA. Trimming stripped 4 bases from V and 6 bases from J, with 6 bases between. In DNA, the CDR3 is TGTGCCAGCAGCTATCGGTCCGGGGAGCTGTTTTTT. Amino acid sequence: CASSYRSGELFF. Full variable domain (remainder filled in from reference TRBV7-2 and TRBJ2-2): GAGVSQSPSNKVTEKGKDVELRCDPISGHTALYWYRQSLGQGLEFLIYFQGNSAPDKSGLPSDRFSAERTGGSVSTLTIQRTQQEDSAVYLCASSYRSGELFFGEGSRLTVL.

The genes are TRBV29-1 and TRBJ2-3, with D possibly being TRBD2 (7 bases). The CDR3 sequence is 15 residues long. Germline V gene sequence: CDR1 SQVTM, CDR2 ANQGSEA. The V gene lost 7 bases and the J gene lost 5 bases, with 22 bases spanning the gap. CDR3 sequence (DNA): TGCAGCGGCCAGGGGCGGGAGCCGCGGATAGATACGCAGTATTTT. This sequence encodes CSGQGREPRIDTQYF.

This clonotype was counted ten times or more. This chain uses TRBV3-1 with TRBJ2-7, with 7 bases that match TRBD1. Trimming took 4 bases from V and 3 from J; bases not matched to a gene: 6. In germline, CDR1 is LGHDT, CDR2 YNNKEL (reference sequence). The CDR3 has 14 amino acids. CDR3 DNA: TGTGCCAGCAGCCCAGTGGGGACAGTCTACGAGCAGTACTTC. Amino acid sequence: CASSPVGTVYEQYF.

The CDR3 DNA is TGTGCCAGCAGCCCCCTAGGGACCCTCTCTGGAAACACCATATATTTT. Encoded protein: CASSPLGTLSGNTIYF. V gene TRBV5-8 combines with J gene TRBJ1-3; maybe TRBD1 (5 bases). Germline CDR1 SGHTS, CDR2 YDEGEE. CDR3 length: 16 amino acids. V lost 4 bases to trimming and J lost 0 bases, with 14 bases between them.

This clonotype has ten or more counts. The chain has TRBV27 and TRBJ2-2; the match to TRBD1 covers 9 bases. Germline assignment: CDR1 MNHEY and CDR2 SMNVEV (reference sequence). Germline trimming cut 3 bases from V and 3 bases from J; bases unmatched to any gene: 5. This CDR3 comprises 16 residues. CDR3 loop: CASSFLQGAYTGELFF. The CDR3 nucleotides read TGTGCCAGCAGTTTTCTACAGGGGGCTTACACCGGGGAGCTGTTTTTT.

The chain links TRBV20-1 to TRBJ2-4, with 9 bases fitting TRBD1. This CDR3 has 14 amino acids. CDR1 DFQATT and CDR2 SNEGSKA come from the germline V gene (reference sequence). Germline trimming cut 5 bases from V and 4 bases from J; bases unmatched to any gene: 6. The CDR3 spells CSAEEGTGKNIQYF. Written as DNA, the CDR3 is TGCAGTGCTGAGGAGGGGACAGGGAAAAACATTCAGTACTTC.

The V call is TRBV28, the J call TRBJ2-1, with 8 nucleotides matching TRBD2. The CDR3 has 15 amino acids. With 2 bases clipped from V and 4 bases from J, the junction kept 4 bases outside the gene matches. The germline V gene has CDR1 MDHEN and CDR2 SYDVKM. The CDR3 reads CASSLPSSGYNEQFF. CDR3 in DNA: TGTGCCAGCAGTTTACCGTCTAGCGGGTACAATGAGCAGTTCTTC. Full variable domain (outside the CDR3, taken from reference TRBV28 and TRBJ2-1): DVKVTQSSRYLVKRTGEKVFLECVQDMDHENMFWYRQDPGLGLRLIYFSYDVKMKEKGDIPEGYSVSREKKERFSLILESASTNQTSMYLCASSLPSSGYNEQFFGPGTRLTVL.

The chain has TRBV6-1 and TRBJ1-5; 12 bases map to TRBD1. Losses at the gene ends were 9 bases for V and 5 bases for J; bases not matched to a gene: 8. This CDR3 region has 15 residues. CDR1 and CDR2 from the germline V gene are MNHNS and SASEGT. DNA for the CDR3: TGTGCCAGTAACCCGGGACAGGGGGCGTATCAGCCCCAGCATTTT. Amino acids: CASNPGQGAYQPQHF.

In this sample, this clonotype turned up many times. The chain is built from TRBV6-1 and TRBJ1-1; maybe TRBD1 (5 bases). Germline CDR1 is MNHNS and CDR2 is SASEGT. With 2 bases removed from V and 1 base from J, the gap between germline ends came to 14 bases. The CDR3 is 16 amino acids. CDR3 protein: CASSEFSQGGNTEAFF. The CDR3 nucleotides are TGTGCCAGCAGTGAATTTAGCCAGGGAGGGAACACTGAAGCTTTCTTT.

This chain links TRBV4-1 with TRBJ2-7; D is possibly TRBD1 or TRBD2 (5 bases each). CDR3 length equals 11 residues. V was trimmed by 3 bases and J by 5 bases, leaving 5 bases between them. Germline V gene lookup returns CDR1 MGHRA and CDR2 YSYEKL. The CDR3 region is CASSQGDEQYF. The CDR3 DNA reads TGCGCCAGCAGCCAGGGGGACGAGCAGTACTTC.

The sample holds many counts of this clonotype. The chain uses TRBV2 and TRBJ2-1; TRBD1 might be the D (5 bases). The CDR3 extends over 13 amino acids. Germline CDR1 SNHLY, CDR2 FYNNEI. With 8 bases removed from V and 3 bases from J, the gap between germline ends came to 11 bases. CDR3 region: CASLRGSYNEQFF. The CDR3 nucleotides are TGTGCCAGCTTAAGGGGAAGCTACAATGAGCAGTTCTTC.

At least ten counts were recorded for this clonotype. This chain uses TRBV6-1 with TRBJ1-1; tentatively, D is TRBD1 (6 bases). Germline values: CDR1 MNHNS, CDR2 SASEGT. The CDR3 spans 14 residues. The ends were cut back, 7 bases at V and 0 bases at J, with 12 bases in the middle. CDR3 nucleotides: TGTGCCAGCACCACAGGACAGCTGAACACTGAAGCTTTCTTT. This encodes CASTTGQLNTEAFF.

This clonotype was counted ten times or more. The chain links TRBV20-1 to TRBJ2-5, with 9 positions matching TRBD2. The CDR3 totals 14 residues. The V gene's germline CDR1 is DFQATT and CDR2 SNEGSKA (reference sequence). With V trimmed by 3 bases and J by 5 bases, 7 bases remained unmatched. The CDR3 nucleotides are TGCAGTGCTAGCGTGCGGGGGGGGGGGGAGACCCAGTACTTC. It codes for CSASVRGGGETQYF.

This clonotype was observed a few times. The chain recombines TRBV27 with TRBJ1-6; D gene ambiguous. The V gene lost 6 bases and the J gene lost 9 bases, with 18 bases spanning the gap. The CDR3 length is 15 residues. In germline, CDR1 is MNHEY, CDR2 SMNVEV (reference sequence). The CDR3 sequence is CASSSSGPVGSPLHF. The CDR3 DNA follows: TGTGCCAGCAGCTCATCGGGCCCCGTCGGTTCACCCCTCCACTTT.

Many counts were recorded for this clonotype. The chain carries TRBV12-3 or TRBV12-4 and TRBJ1-1; D is ambiguous. The CDR3 is made up of 15 amino acids. V shed 3 bases and J shed 3 bases, with 14 bases lying between them. CDR3 region: CASSLGYMGYTEAFF. DNA for the CDR3: TGTGCCAGCAGTTTGGGGTACATGGGCTACACTGAAGCTTTCTTT.

With respect to this clonotype: A read error may produce the germline difference seen at one junction end. This rearrangement joins TRBV5-1 to TRBJ1-4, with 9 nucleotides matching TRBD1. The CDR3 covers 15 residues. Germline-derived CDR1 and CDR2 are SGHRS and YFSETQ. The CDR3 reads CASSLAGQGFEKLFF. The CDR3 bases are TGTGCCAGCAGCCTAGCGGGACAGGGCTTTGAAAAACTGTTTTTT.

In this sample, this clonotype turned up many times. The CDR3 nucleotides read TGCAGCGCAAAAGAGGGCGGGAGGGTCTCCTACGAGCAGTACTTC. It is translated as CSAKEGGRVSYEQYF. This chain links TRBV29-1 with TRBJ2-7, with TRBD2 matching over 9 bases. This CDR3 is 15 amino acids long. The germline CDR1 and CDR2 sequences are SQVTM and ANQGSEA. The junction had 10 bases not matched to a gene; V was cut back by 7 bases and J by 0 bases.

There are a few counts of this clonotype. Given the absence of the conserved phenylalanine or tryptophan at the CDR3 end, a read error is likely. This chain connects TRBV12-3 or TRBV12-4 to TRBJ2-7; D is perhaps TRBD2 (5 bases). V was shortened by 6 bases and J by 3 bases, with 9 bases between the two germline ends. This CDR3 is built from 12 residues. The CDR3 is CASSPSRYEQYL. CDR3 nucleotide sequence: TGTGCCAGCAGCCCTAGCCGCTACGAGCAGTACCTC.

As DNA, the CDR3 is TGTGCCAGTAGTCCAAAGACAGGTACCTACGAGCAGTACTTC. It is translated as CASSPKTGTYEQYF. This chain joins TRBV19 and TRBJ2-7; tentative D call: TRBD1 (6 bases). CDR3 length equals 14 residues. Germline CDR1 LNHDA, CDR2 SQIVND (reference sequence). Trimming removed 5 bases at V and 2 bases at J, with 13 bases between.